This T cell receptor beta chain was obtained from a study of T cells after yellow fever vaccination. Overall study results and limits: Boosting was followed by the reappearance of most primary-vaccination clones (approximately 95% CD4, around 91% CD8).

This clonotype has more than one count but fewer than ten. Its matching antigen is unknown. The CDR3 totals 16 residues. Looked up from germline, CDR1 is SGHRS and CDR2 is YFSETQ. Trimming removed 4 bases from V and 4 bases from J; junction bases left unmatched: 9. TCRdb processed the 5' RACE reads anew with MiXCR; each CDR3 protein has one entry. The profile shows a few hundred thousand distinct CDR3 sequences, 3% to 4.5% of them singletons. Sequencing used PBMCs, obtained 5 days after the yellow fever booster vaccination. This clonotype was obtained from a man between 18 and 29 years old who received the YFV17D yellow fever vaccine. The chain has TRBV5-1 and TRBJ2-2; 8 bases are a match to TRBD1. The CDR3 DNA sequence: TGCGCCAGCAGCGTATGGACAGGGAGTTCCACCGGGGAGCTGTTTTTT. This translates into CASSVWTGSSTGELFF.